This TCR beta chain was profiled in a study of cytomegalovirus exposure and HLA in healthy donors. Study overall: The 600 to 800 first-cohort repertoires shared a platform with the 120 or so validation repertoires, as reported in a later analysis.

With 5 bases removed from V and 0 bases from J, the gap between germline ends came to 10 bases. Per germline, CDR1 MNHEY and CDR2 SVGAGI. This CDR3 has 14 amino acids. TCRdb's table, derived via immunoSEQ multiplex PCR, lists solely in-frame clones and lacks some. This sample has tens of thousands of clones, with roughly 94% found just once. Material for sequencing was PBMCs. The chain employs TRBV6-5 and TRBJ1-1; D might be TRBD1 (6 bases). The clonotype originates from a man aged 18 to 30 in good health and CMV-seronegative. This CDR3 is CASSTGFMNTEAFF. CDR3 coding DNA: TGTGCCAGCAGTACAGGGTTCATGAACACTGAAGCTTTCTTT.